This T cell receptor (beta chain) appears in the sequencing data of a study of T cell changes during pregnancy in multiple sclerosis. The assay was immunoSEQ multiplex PCR, and TCRdb's table has in-frame clones only and misses some. Of under 60,000 clones listed, around 92% were seen once; the top ten hold roughly 0.23%. Germline loops: CDR1 MNHEY, CDR2 SVGAGI. The CDR3 length is 16 residues. Between the trimmed V and J ends, which lost 4 bases and 0 bases, there was a span of 13 bases. This TCR derives from a female donor with multiple sclerosis, enrolled in a pregnancy study. The sequences come from CD4+ T cells from peripheral blood mononuclear cells, collected in the third trimester of pregnancy. The chain combines TRBV6-5 with TRBJ1-3; D is unresolved. CDR3 coding DNA: TGTGCCAGCAGTTTCCGCTCCGAGAGCTCTGGAAACACCATATATTTT. Residues: CASSFRSESSGNTIYF.